The next 11 T cell receptor beta chains were all read from a single sample in a study of shared clonotypes between healthy human individuals (dated by TCRdb to 2020 to 2021). The library came from the immunoSEQ multiplex PCR assay. As stored in TCRdb, this immuneACCESS dataset retains in-frame rearrangements with V and J assigned. A fraction of the clones does not appear; measured against another copy, unresolved V genes explain less than half of the discrepancy, and the remainder lacks a known reason. Counted in this sample were fewer than 3 million clones; 85% to 95% of them appeared once. The top ten clones comprise about 0.36% of the sample. Sequencing was done on a sample of naive CD4+ T cells from PBMCs. The cell subset or site label for this specimen denotes: CD45RA+ positively selected. These receptors were taken from a young man in good health. Some clones in this sample may be carry-over from other donors' samples.

The genes are TRBV5-1 and TRBJ2-2; D may correspond to TRBD1 or TRBD2 (6 bases each). There are 15 residues in the CDR3. V lost 6 bases, J lost 4 bases, and 16 bases lay in between. Germline V CDR1 and CDR2: SGHRS, YFSETQ. The CDR3 protein is CASNAGGLGTGELFF. The CDR3 DNA sequence: TGCGCCAGCAACGCTGGGGGGCTTGGCACCGGGGAGCTGTTTTTT.

The gene calls are TRBV6-5 and TRBJ1-4; D not certain. Trimming pared 6 bases from V and 8 bases from J, leaving 19 bases between. Germline values: CDR1 MNHEY, CDR2 SVGAGI. The CDR3 has 15 amino acids. CDR3 sequence (DNA): TGTGCCAGCAGCCTGGGAGAGGGTATGGGGGAAAAACTGTTTTTT. This sequence encodes CASSLGEGMGEKLFF.

This clone was counted only a few times. This rearrangement joins TRBV5-1 to TRBJ1-1; no definite D call. Germline CDR1 and CDR2: SGHRS and YFSETQ. V lost 4 bases and J 0 bases, leaving 13 bases between the germline ends. The CDR3 has 15 residues. CDR3 bases: TGCGCCAGCAGCCCCGGTTACAGCATGAACACTGAAGCTTTCTTT. It translates to CASSPGYSMNTEAFF. The full variable domain, rest sourced from reference TRBV5-1 and TRBJ1-1, is KAGVTQTPRYLIKTRGQQVTLSCSPISGHRSVSWYQQTPGQGLQFLFEYFSETQRNKGNFPGRFSGRQFSNSRSEMNVSTLELGDSALYLCASSPGYSMNTEAFFGQGTRLTVV.

This sequence joins TRBV6-5 and TRBJ1-2; 8 nucleotides align to TRBD1. The germline V gene has CDR1 MNHEY and CDR2 SVGAGI. The CDR3 sequence is 15 residues long. V lost 5 bases, J lost 2 bases, and 7 bases stayed unmatched. The CDR3 DNA reads as TGTGCCAGCAGTCCTTGGACAGGGCTGAACTATGGCTACACCTTC. Its protein is CASSPWTGLNYGYTF.

The chain combines TRBV7-2 with TRBJ2-7; TRBD2 aligns across 14 bases. Unmatched junction bases numbered 3, after V lost 5 bases and J lost 3 bases. Germline loops: CDR1 SGHTA, CDR2 FQGNSA. The CDR3 consists of 15 residues. Written as DNA, the CDR3 is TGTGCCAGCAGCCCGGGACTAGCGGGAGTCTACGAGCAGTACTTC. It is translated as CASSPGLAGVYEQYF.

The V and J genes are TRBV7-2 and TRBJ1-6; D may be TRBD1 (5 bases). The CDR3 contains 15 residues. Germline CDR1 and CDR2: SGHTA and FQGNSA. V was trimmed by 4 bases and J by 2 bases, leaving 9 bases between them. In nucleotides, the CDR3 is TGTGCCAGCAGCTCTGGGACCGCCTATAATTCACCCCTCCACTTT. Translating it yields CASSSGTAYNSPLHF.

The genes are TRBV5-4 and TRBJ2-1; D not certain. Trimming shortened V by 5 bases and J by 8 bases, and 8 bases separated the two germline ends. The germline gives CDR1 SGHNT, CDR2 YYREEE (reference sequence). CDR3 length: 11 residues. Here the CDR3 reads CASSTNHEQFF. CDR3 coding DNA: TGTGCCAGCAGTACAAACCATGAGCAGTTCTTC.

This clone showed up just once. The DNA for the CDR3 is TGTGCCAGCAGTTCACTCCTTAGGTTAGCGGGAACCCTCGAGCAGTACTTC. It yields the protein CASSSLLRLAGTLEQYF. The rearrangement uses TRBV28 and TRBJ2-7, with 8 bases fitting TRBD2. After removal of 4 bases from V and 6 bases from J, the junction contained 17 bases not matched to a gene. Germline V gives CDR1 MDHEN, CDR2 SYDVKM. The CDR3 runs 17 residues.

As for this clone: In the same sample, other DNA sequences code for this CDR3. This rearrangement joins TRBV10-3 to TRBJ2-7, with a tentative D call TRBD2 (5 bases). V shed 6 bases and J shed 4 bases, with 7 bases lying between them. The CDR3 is made up of 11 amino acids. The germline CDR1 and CDR2 sequences are ENHRY and SYGVKD. The CDR3 DNA reads TGTGCCATCAGGACGGGGTACGAGCAGTACTTC. Protein: CAIRTGYEQYF.

V is TRBV2 and J is TRBJ2-4; 8 bases map to TRBD1. The CDR3 is 16 residues long. Looked up from germline, CDR1 is SNHLY and CDR2 is FYNNEI. J lost 2 bases, V lost 6 bases, and 9 bases had no gene match. The CDR3 nucleotides read TGTGCCAGCAGGACCGGACAGGGCCTATCCAAAAACATTCAGTACTTC. It specifies CASRTGQGLSKNIQYF.

The gene calls are TRBV27 and TRBJ1-1, with D unresolved. Trimming removed 1 base at V and 6 bases at J, with 15 bases between. The length of the CDR3 is 15 residues. Germline V lookup: CDR1 MNHEY, CDR2 SMNVEV (reference sequence). The CDR3: CASSLLSSGSAEAFF. The CDR3 nucleotides read TGTGCCAGCAGTTTATTAAGTTCGGGAAGCGCTGAAGCTTTCTTT.